This note documents a single TCR beta chain sequence. In Seattle, patients joined the study during active infection and were tracked longitudinally. In the authors' workflow: Reference gene primer amplification gave nucleated cell count estimates. Using immunoSEQ multiplex PCR, the repertoire was profiled, and TCRdb retains in-frame clones only, with some absent. That table is the source of V, J and clone size, and D and trimming were worked out from the DNA. The sample holds 250,000 to 350,000 clones, roughly 90% seen once. The data were obtained in a study of blood T cell repertoires in COVID-19. Study details: The origin of the acute and convalescent COVID-19 samples was the United States, Italy and Spain. T cells, B-cell-depleted T cells, or PBMCs provided the cDNA or gDNA that served as material.

Germline CDR1 reads MRHNA; CDR2 reads SNTAGT. With 1 base removed from V and 2 bases from J, the gap between germline ends came to 9 bases. CDR3 length equals 14 residues. The chain is built from TRBV6-4 and TRBJ2-7; tentative D call: TRBD1 (6 bases). This TCR was sampled from a woman aged 25 to 39 with COVID-19, enrolled during active disease. Sequenced sample: peripheral blood. Here the CDR3 reads CASSDYPGAYEQYF. The CDR3 DNA sequence: TGTGCCAGCAGTGACTACCCAGGGGCCTACGAGCAGTACTTC.